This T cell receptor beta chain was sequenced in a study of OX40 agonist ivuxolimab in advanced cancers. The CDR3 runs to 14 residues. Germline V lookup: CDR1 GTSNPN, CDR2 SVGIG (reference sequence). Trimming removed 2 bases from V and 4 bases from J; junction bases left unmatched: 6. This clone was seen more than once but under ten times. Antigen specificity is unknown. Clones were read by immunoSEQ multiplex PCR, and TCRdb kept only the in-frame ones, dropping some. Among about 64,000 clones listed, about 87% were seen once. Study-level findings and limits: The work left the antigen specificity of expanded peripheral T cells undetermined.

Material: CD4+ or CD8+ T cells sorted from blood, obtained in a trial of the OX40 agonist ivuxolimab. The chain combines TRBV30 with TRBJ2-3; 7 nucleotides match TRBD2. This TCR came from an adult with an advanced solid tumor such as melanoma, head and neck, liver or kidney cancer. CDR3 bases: TGTGCCTGGAGTTGGGGCGGGAGACCAGATACGCAGTATTTT. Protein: CAWSWGGRPDTQYF.